These T cell receptor beta chains were read from a single sample in a study of T cells in Graves' hyperthyroidism and ophthalmopathy. One entry per CDR3 protein, called by TCRdb with MiXCR from the multiplex PCR reads. This table has 250,000 to 300,000 distinct CDR3 sequences, around 15% appearing once. Sequenced material: blood. The origin of the receptors is a woman aged 45 to 65 with Graves' hyperthyroidism that later progressed to Graves' ophthalmopathy. Both conserved end residues are part of each CDR3. A D gene is named only where the DNA matches it firmly. Clone size appears in some rows only: once, few, many, or a class for an expanded clone.

V gene	D gene	J gene	clone size	CDR3 DNA	CDR3 protein
TRBV5-1	TRBD1	TRBJ2-5	NA	TGCGCCAGCAGCTTAGGAGACAGGGGGCGAGAGACCCAGTACTTC	CASSLGDRGRETQYF
TRBV4-1	TRBD2	TRBJ2-6	NA	TGCGCCAGCAGACCCGGGGGGGCCTACTCTGGGGCCAACGTCCTGACTTTC	CASRPGGAYSGANVLTF
TRBV3-1	NA	TRBJ1-2	few	TGTGCCAGCAGCCAAGCAGGGAAAGCCTATGGCTACACCTTC	CASSQAGKAYGYTF
TRBV12-3/TRBV12-4	TRBD1	TRBJ1-5	many	TGTGCCAGCAGTTCTACAGGGGTCGATCAGCCCCAGCATTTT	CASSSTGVDQPQHF
TRBV20-1	NA	TRBJ2-5	many	TGCAGTGCTAGAGACCGGGTTGGATTCGAGACCCAGTACTTC	CSARDRVGFETQYF
TRBV20-1	NA	TRBJ2-5	many	TGCAGTGCTATAAGACCCGACGGAAGAGAGACCCAGTACTTC	CSAIRPDGRETQYF
TRBV12-3/TRBV12-4	NA	TRBJ1-2	many	TGTGCCAGCAGTTTAGGGCAGGGTGTTGGCTACACCTTC	CASSLGQGVGYTF
TRBV20-1	NA	TRBJ2-5	many	TGCAGTGCCTTAAGGGGGGGTCGGGCGGAGACCCAGTACTTC	CSALRGGRAETQYF
TRBV10-2	NA	TRBJ2-3	few	TGCGCCAGCAGCCCCTTTCAGTACCTGGGGACGCAGTATTTT	CASSPFQYLGTQYF
TRBV20-1	NA	TRBJ2-3	many	TGCAGTGCTAGGGGGCTTAGCGGCTCCACAGATACGCAGTATTTT	CSARGLSGSTDTQYF
TRBV15	NA	TRBJ1-1	few	TGTGCCACCGAAGGGAGGAGCACTGAAGCTTTCTTT	CATEGRSTEAFF
TRBV13	NA	TRBJ2-1	many	TGTGCCAGCAGTTCCATGCCAGGGGTCAATGAGCAGTTCTTC	CASSSMPGVNEQFF
TRBV7-2	NA	TRBJ2-3	many	TGTGCCAGCAGCCCTGTTAGCACAGATACGCAGTATTTT	CASSPVSTDTQYF
TRBV12-5	NA	TRBJ2-7	NA	TGTGCTAGTGGTCTGAGGGATAGGGCCTACGAGCAGTACTTC	CASGLRDRAYEQYF
TRBV6-1	TRBD1	TRBJ2-7	many	TGTGCCAGCACCAATGTGGGGACAGGAACCTACGAGCAGTACTTC	CASTNVGTGTYEQYF
TRBV28	NA	TRBJ2-1	many	TGTGCCAGCAGTTTTGGGGGTGCCTACAATGAGCAGTTCTTC	CASSFGGAYNEQFF